A single sample gave rise to the 13 T cell receptor beta chains below, sequenced in a study of blood T cells in healthy people across ages. For the second PCR, which ran for roughly 7 to 11 cycles, a sample-barcoded 5' primer and a J-beta primer mix were used. TCRdb redid the calling of the 5' RACE reads with MiXCR, one entry per CDR3 protein. The data hold 780,000 or so distinct CDR3 sequences, with roughly 50% observed a single time. The sample consisted of blood. The origin of the receptors is a man aged 40-49 years in good health.

The J gene is TRBJ2-7, the V gene TRBV12-3 or TRBV12-4; D is unclear. V was shortened by 5 bases and J by 5 bases, with 16 bases between the two germline ends. The CDR3 is 14 residues long. The DNA of the CDR3 is TGTGCCAGCAGTAACCGGGTTTACCACCACGAGCAGTACTTC. Protein sequence: CASSNRVYHHEQYF.

J is TRBJ1-2 and V is TRBV12-3 or TRBV12-4; 7 nucleotides align to TRBD1. V lost 5 bases, J lost 1 base, and 13 bases stayed unmatched. CDR3 length equals 17 residues. The CDR3 DNA follows: TGTGCCAGCAGTGAGGACAGGACCCGACGACTTAACTATGGCTACACCTTC. This encodes CASSEDRTRRLNYGYTF.

This clonotype was seen only a few times. The chain has TRBV28 and TRBJ2-1, with D unresolved. V was shortened by 7 bases and J by 6 bases, with 13 bases between the two germline ends. The CDR3 runs 13 residues. Germline V gene lookup returns CDR1 MDHEN and CDR2 SYDVKM. This CDR3 reads CASNELLGNEQFF. The DNA of the CDR3 is TGTGCCAGCAACGAACTTCTAGGCAATGAGCAGTTCTTC.

J is TRBJ2-4 and V is TRBV29-1; D is perhaps TRBD2 (6 bases). The CDR3 is 14 residues long. V gave up 0 bases and J gave up 13 bases, with 19 bases separating them. The germline V gene encodes CDR1 SQVTM and CDR2 ANQGSEA. The CDR3 loop reads CSVEDAGTSTGQYF. CDR3 DNA sequence: TGCAGCGTTGAAGATGCGGGGACCTCCACCGGGCAGTACTTC.

This clonotype came up a few times. The chain combines TRBV4-3 with TRBJ2-7, with D possibly TRBD1 on 6 matching bases. This CDR3 is built from 15 residues. With 1 base removed from V and 2 bases from J, the gap between germline ends came to 12 bases. The germline V gene has CDR1 LGHNA and CDR2 YSLEER. CDR3 residues: CASSQARQAAYEQYF. For the CDR3, the DNA is TGCGCCAGCAGCCAAGCAAGACAGGCGGCCTACGAGCAGTACTTC.

The genes are TRBV7-9 and TRBJ2-7; D is ambiguous. This CDR3 has 14 amino acids. The V gene's germline CDR1 is SEHNR and CDR2 FQNEAQ (reference sequence). V lost 1 base to trimming and J lost 3 bases, with 10 bases between them. Written as DNA, the CDR3 is TGTGCCAGCAGCTTAGAGGGAAGGCGCTACGAGCAGTACTTC. Encoded protein: CASSLEGRRYEQYF.

The chain couples TRBV11-2 to TRBJ1-1; a weak D match, TRBD1 (5 bases). The V and J ends lost 5 bases and 0 bases respectively, with 13 bases between them. Per germline, CDR1 SGHAT and CDR2 FQNNGV. The CDR3 consists of 15 residues. In DNA form, the CDR3 reads TGTGCCAGCAGCCCCCGACAGACCATGAACACTGAAGCTTTCTTT. Its translation: CASSPRQTMNTEAFF.

This rearrangement joins TRBV28 to TRBJ2-5, with 9 nucleotides matching TRBD1. The DNA matches TRBJ2-7 better at its end, which makes the J call doubtful. The CDR3 loop spans 17 amino acids. Germline V CDR1 and CDR2: MDHEN, SYDVKM. CDR3 amino acids: CASSFGNRDRASDEQYF. In DNA, the CDR3 is TGTGCCAGCAGTTTTGGGAACCGGGACAGGGCGTCGGACGAGCAGTACTTC.

This chain links TRBV3-1 with TRBJ2-2; the D gene is possibly TRBD1 (6 bases). Germline CDR1 is LGHDT and CDR2 is YNNKEL (reference sequence). V was cut by 6 bases and J by 3 bases, with 11 bases left in between. CDR3 length: 14 residues. Here the CDR3 reads CASSQRQDTGELFF. The CDR3 region has the DNA TGTGCCAGCAGTCAACGACAGGACACCGGGGAGCTGTTTTTT.

The chain carries TRBV3-1 and TRBJ2-1; 9 positions match TRBD2. The CDR3 extends over 18 amino acids. Trimming cost V 1 base and J 7 bases; bases outside gene matches: 14. CDR1 and CDR2 (germline): LGHDT, YNNKEL (reference sequence). The CDR3: CASSQVQIRREGGNEQFF. The CDR3 nucleotides are TGTGCCAGCAGCCAAGTTCAGATTCGGCGGGAGGGGGGTAATGAGCAGTTCTTC.

The chain has TRBV10-3 and TRBJ1-5; maybe TRBD1 (6 bases). The CDR3 runs 15 residues. Trimming cost V 2 bases and J 6 bases, with 14 bases left between them. The V gene's germline CDR1 is ENHRY and CDR2 SYGVKD. The CDR3 coding sequence is TGTGCCATCAGTGAGGGCGGGCAGGGGCGTCAGCCCCAGCATTTT. Amino acids: CAISEGGQGRQPQHF.

This clonotype was recorded a few times. The rearrangement uses TRBV7-2 and TRBJ2-1, with a tentative D call TRBD2 (5 bases). This CDR3 contains 13 residues. The V gene lost 5 bases and the J gene lost 8 bases, with 13 bases spanning the gap. Germline V gives CDR1 SGHTA, CDR2 FQGNSA. The DNA for the CDR3 is TGTGCCAGCAGCGTGGACCTCGGGGATGAGCAGTTCTTC. Protein sequence: CASSVDLGDEQFF.

V gene TRBV5-1 combines with J gene TRBJ2-5; 8 bases are shared with TRBD2. CDR1 is SGHRS, CDR2 YFSETQ, per germline. The CDR3 has 14 amino acids. The V gene end was trimmed by 7 bases and the J gene end by 3 bases; junction bases not matched to a gene: 8. DNA of the CDR3: TGCGCCAGCCAAACGCGGGGGGCAAAAGAGACCCAGTACTTC. Protein product: CASQTRGAKETQYF.